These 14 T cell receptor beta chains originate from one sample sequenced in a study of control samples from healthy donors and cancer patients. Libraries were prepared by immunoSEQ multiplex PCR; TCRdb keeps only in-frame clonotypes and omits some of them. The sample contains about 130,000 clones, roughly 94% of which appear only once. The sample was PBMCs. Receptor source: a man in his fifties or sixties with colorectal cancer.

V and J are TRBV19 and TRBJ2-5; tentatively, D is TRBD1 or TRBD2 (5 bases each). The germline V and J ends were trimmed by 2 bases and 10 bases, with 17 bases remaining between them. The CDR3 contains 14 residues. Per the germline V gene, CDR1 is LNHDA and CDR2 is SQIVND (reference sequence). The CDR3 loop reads CASSIWGTEEVQYF. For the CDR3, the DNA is TGTGCCAGTAGTATATGGGGGACCGAAGAGGTCCAGTACTTC.

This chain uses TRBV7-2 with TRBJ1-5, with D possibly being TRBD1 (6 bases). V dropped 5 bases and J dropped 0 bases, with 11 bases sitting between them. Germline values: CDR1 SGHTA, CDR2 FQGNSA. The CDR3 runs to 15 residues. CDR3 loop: CASSRTEDSNQPQHF. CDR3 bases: TGTGCCAGCAGCCGGACAGAAGATAGCAATCAGCCCCAGCATTTT. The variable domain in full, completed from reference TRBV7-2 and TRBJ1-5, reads GAGVSQSPSNKVTEKGKDVELRCDPISGHTALYWYRQSLGQGLEFLIYFQGNSAPDKSGLPSDRFSAERTGGSVSTLTIQRTQQEDSAVYLCASSRTEDSNQPQHFGDGTRLSIL.

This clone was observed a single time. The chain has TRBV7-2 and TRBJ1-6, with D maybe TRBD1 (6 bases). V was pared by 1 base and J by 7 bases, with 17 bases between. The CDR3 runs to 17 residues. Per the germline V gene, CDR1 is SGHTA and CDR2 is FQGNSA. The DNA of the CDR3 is TGTGCCAGCAGCTTAGGGGGAGGGGGTGGGGGGAATTCACCCCTCCACTTT. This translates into CASSLGGGGGGNSPLHF.

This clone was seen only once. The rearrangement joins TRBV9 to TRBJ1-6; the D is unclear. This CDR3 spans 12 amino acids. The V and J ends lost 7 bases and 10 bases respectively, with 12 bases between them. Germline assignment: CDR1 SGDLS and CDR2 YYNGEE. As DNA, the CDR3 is TGTGCCAGCGGACTGACATCCTCACCCCTCCACTTT. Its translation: CASGLTSSPLHF.

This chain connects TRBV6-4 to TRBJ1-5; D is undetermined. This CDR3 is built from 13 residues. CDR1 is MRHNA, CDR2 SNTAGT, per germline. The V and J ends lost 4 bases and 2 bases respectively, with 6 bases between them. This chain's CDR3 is CASSADRNQPQHF. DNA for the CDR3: TGTGCCAGCAGTGCTGACCGCAATCAGCCCCAGCATTTT.

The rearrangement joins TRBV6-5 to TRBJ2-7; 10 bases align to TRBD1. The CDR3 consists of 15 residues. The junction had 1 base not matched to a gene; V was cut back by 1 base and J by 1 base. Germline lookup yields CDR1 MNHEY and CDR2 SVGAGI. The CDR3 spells CASSYWDRGSYEQYF. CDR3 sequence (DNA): TGTGCCAGCAGTTACTGGGACAGGGGTTCCTACGAGCAGTACTTC.

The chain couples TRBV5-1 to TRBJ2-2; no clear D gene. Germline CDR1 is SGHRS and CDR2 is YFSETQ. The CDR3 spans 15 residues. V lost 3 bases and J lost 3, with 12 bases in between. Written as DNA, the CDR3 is TGCGCCAGCAGCTCATCGGGCGGCTACACCGGGGAGCTGTTTTTT. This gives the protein CASSSSGGYTGELFF.

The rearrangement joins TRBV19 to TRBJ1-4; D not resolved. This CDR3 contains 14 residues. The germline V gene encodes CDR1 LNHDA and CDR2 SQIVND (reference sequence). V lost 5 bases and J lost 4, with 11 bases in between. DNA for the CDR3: TGTGCCAGTAGTGTCCGCCGAAGTAATGAAAAACTGTTTTTT. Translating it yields CASSVRRSNEKLFF. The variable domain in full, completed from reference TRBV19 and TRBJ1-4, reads DGGITQSPKYLFRKEGQNVTLSCEQNLNHDAMYWYRQDPGQGLRLIYYSQIVNDFQKGDIAEGYSVSREKKESFPLTVTSAQKNPTAFYLCASSVRRSNEKLFFGSGTQLSVL.

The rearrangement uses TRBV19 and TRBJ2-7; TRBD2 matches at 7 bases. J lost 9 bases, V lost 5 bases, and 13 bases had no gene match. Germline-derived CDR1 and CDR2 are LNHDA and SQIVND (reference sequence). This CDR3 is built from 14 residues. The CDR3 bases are TGTGCCAGTAGTCTGAGGGGAGGGGTTTTGGGGCAGTACTTC. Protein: CASSLRGGVLGQYF.

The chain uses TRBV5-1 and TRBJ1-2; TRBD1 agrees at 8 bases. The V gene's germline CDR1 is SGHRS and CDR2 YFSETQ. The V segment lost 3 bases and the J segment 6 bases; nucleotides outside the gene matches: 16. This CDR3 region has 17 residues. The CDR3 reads CASSWRTGSERLHGYTF. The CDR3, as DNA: TGCGCCAGCAGCTGGAGGACAGGGTCCGAAAGACTTCATGGCTACACCTTC. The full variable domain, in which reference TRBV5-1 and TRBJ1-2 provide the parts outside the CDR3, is KAGVTQTPRYLIKTRGQQVTLSCSPISGHRSVSWYQQTPGQGLQFLFEYFSETQRNKGNFPGRFSGRQFSNSRSEMNVSTLELGDSALYLCASSWRTGSERLHGYTFGSGTRLTVV.

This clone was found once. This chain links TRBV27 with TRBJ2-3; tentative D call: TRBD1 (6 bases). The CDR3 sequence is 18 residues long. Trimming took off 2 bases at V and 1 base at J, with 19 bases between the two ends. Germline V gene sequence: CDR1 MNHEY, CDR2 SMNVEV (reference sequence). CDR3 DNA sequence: TGTGCCAGCAGTTTAGCGCGAAGGACAGTGGGAGGCACAGATACGCAGTATTTT. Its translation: CASSLARRTVGGTDTQYF.

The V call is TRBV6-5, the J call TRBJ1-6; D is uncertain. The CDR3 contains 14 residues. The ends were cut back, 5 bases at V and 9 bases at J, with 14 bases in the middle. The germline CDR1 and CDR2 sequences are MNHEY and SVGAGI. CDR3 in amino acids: CASSPSGAGSPLHF. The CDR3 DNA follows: TGTGCCAGCAGTCCATCGGGCGCAGGTTCACCCCTCCACTTT.

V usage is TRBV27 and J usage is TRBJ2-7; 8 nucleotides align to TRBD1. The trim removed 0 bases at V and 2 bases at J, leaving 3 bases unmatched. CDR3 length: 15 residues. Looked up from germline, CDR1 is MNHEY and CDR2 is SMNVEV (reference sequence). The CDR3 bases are TGTGCCAGCAGTTTATCCGGACAGGGACCCTACGAGCAGTACTTC. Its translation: CASSLSGQGPYEQYF.

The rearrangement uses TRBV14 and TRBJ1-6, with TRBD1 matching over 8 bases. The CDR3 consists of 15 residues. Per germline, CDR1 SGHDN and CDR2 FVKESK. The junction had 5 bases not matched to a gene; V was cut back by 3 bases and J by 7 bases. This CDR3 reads CASSQQGASNSPLHF. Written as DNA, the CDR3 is TGTGCCAGCAGCCAGCAGGGGGCATCGAATTCACCCCTCCACTTT.